This T cell receptor beta chain was identified during a study of sequential checkpoint blockade in melanoma. Overall study: Both treatment sequences were followed by maintenance nivolumab.

This table comes from immunoSEQ multiplex PCR, and its TCRdb copy is limited to in-frame clones, with some not included. The sample lists 3,000 to 3,500 clones, 18% occurring once. Treatment meaning: randomized to nivolumab then ipilimumab (arm A) or the reverse (arm B). This CDR3 has 16 residues. J lost 9 bases, V lost 5 bases, and 9 bases had no gene match. Germline V lookup: CDR1 MNHGY, CDR2 SAAAGT. This clone was detected a few times. The receptor comes from a human donor with melanoma. The specimen comprised tumor tissue (inferred from file names), sampled from a patient given nivolumab and ipilimumab in sequence. V is TRBV6-8 and J is TRBJ2-1, with TRBD2 matching 14 bases. The CDR3 region is CASSGSGTSGGAEQFF. CDR3 in DNA: TGTGCCAGCAGTGGCTCGGGGACTAGCGGGGGTGCTGAGCAGTTCTTC.